A selection of T cell receptor beta chains follows, all from one sample in a study of T cell changes during pregnancy in multiple sclerosis. Using immunoSEQ multiplex PCR, the repertoire was profiled, and TCRdb retains in-frame clones only, with some absent. The table lists tens of thousands of clones, nearly 90% of them singletons, with around 1% in the top ten. The sequences come from CD4+ T cells from peripheral blood mononuclear cells, collected after pregnancy. The receptor source for this set is a female donor with multiple sclerosis, enrolled in a pregnancy study. CDR3s include the opening cysteine and the closing phenylalanine or tryptophan. D genes are given only for firm matches. The size of a clone is reported for some rows only, either as once, few or many, or as a class for expanded clones.

D gene	clone size	V gene	J gene	CDR3 DNA	CDR3 protein
.	.	TRBV6-5	TRBJ1-2	TGTGCCAGCACCCAAACCGGGAGCGGGAATGGCTACACCTTC	CASTQTGSGNGYTF
.	.	TRBV7-2	TRBJ1-6	TGTGCCAGCAGCTTAGAGAAGGGGGTCGCCCTCCACTTT	CASSLEKGVALHF
.	.	TRBV9	TRBJ2-3	TGTGCCAGCAGCGTAGAGGCGGGCAGCTCAGGCACAGATACGCAGTATTTT	CASSVEAGSSGTDTQYF
TRBD2	.	TRBV6-6	TRBJ2-3	TGTGCCAGCAGTGCGGGGGGGACCACAGATACGCAGTATTTT	CASSAGGTTDTQYF
.	.	TRBV28	TRBJ1-2	TGTGCCAGCAGGCCGGGACACGTGGAATTAGGCTATGGCTACACCTTC	CASRPGHVELGYGYTF
TRBD2	.	TRBV5-1	TRBJ2-1	TGCGCCAGCAGCTTGGGACTAGCGACCAATGAGCAGTTCTTC	CASSLGLATNEQFF
.	.	TRBV7-2	TRBJ2-7	TGTGCCAGCAGCTTAGGGAACAGGGCGTGGCAGTACTTC	CASSLGNRAWQYF
.	.	TRBV7-2	TRBJ2-7	TGTGCCAGCAGCCAGGGGGGTCTAATGATCGAGCAGTACTTC	CASSQGGLMIEQYF
.	.	TRBV9	TRBJ2-3	TGTGCCAGCAGCGGGGGCCGCGTCACAGATACGCAGTATTTT	CASSGGRVTDTQYF
.	.	TRBV7-3	TRBJ1-5	TGTGCCAGCAGCTTAACGAGGTCGTCGGGGATCGGGTCGGGAAGCAATCAGCCCCAGCATTTT	CASSLTRSSGIGSGSNQPQHF
.	.	TRBV18	TRBJ1-2	TGTGCCAGCTCACCGGCGGGAACGGACGGCTACACCTTC	CASSPAGTDGYTF
TRBD1	.	TRBV27	TRBJ1-2	TGTGCCAGCAGCCGGGGGGGACAGTTTATCGGAGGCTACACCTTC	CASSRGGQFIGGYTF
TRBD1	.	TRBV7-9	TRBJ1-1	TGTGCCAGCAGCCCTAGTGGGACAGCCGGAAAAGCTTTCTTT	CASSPSGTAGKAFF
.	.	TRBV7-9	TRBJ2-7	TGTGCCAGCAGCCCACCAACACCGGGTACCTACGAGCAGTACTTC	CASSPPTPGTYEQYF
.	.	TRBV7-3	TRBJ2-1	TGTGCCAGCGGTCGAGGGGGGGCCTACAATGAGCAGTTCTTC	CASGRGGAYNEQFF
.	few	TRBV4-3	TRBJ2-2	TGCGCCAGCAGCCATCTGGCACGTGGAGGCCCCCAGGTAGGGGAGCTGTTTTTT	CASSHLARGGPQVGELFF
.	.	TRBV11-1	TRBJ2-5	TGTGCCAGCAGCTTAGTCGCTACGGAGACCCAGTACTTC	CASSLVATETQYF
.	.	TRBV30	TRBJ2-5	TGTGCCTGGAGTCCCCGACGGGGGGAGACCCAGTACTTC	CAWSPRRGETQYF